This entry lists 5 T cell receptor beta chains sequenced from one sample in a study of T cell repertoires in cytomegalovirus infection. TCRdb re-analysed the reads in MiXCR, keeping a single row per CDR3 protein. The top ten hold over 25% of the sample, which has approximately 170,000 distinct CDR3 sequences, under 15% seen once. Sequences were obtained from PBMCs. The receptors were sampled from a human donor in good health (CMV status not recorded). Some clones in this sample may be carry-over from other donors' samples.

In its sample, this clonotype was seen many times. The gene calls are TRBV28 and TRBJ1-2, with 9 bases matching TRBD1. CDR1 and CDR2 from the germline V gene are MDHEN and SYDVKM. Trimming removed 10 bases from V and 2 bases from J; junction bases left unmatched: 14. The CDR3 is made up of 16 amino acids. CDR3 coding DNA: TGTGCCACCTCACTGGGGGGACAGGGTCAGAACTATGGCTACACCTTC. Translating gives CATSLGGQGQNYGYTF.

The gene calls are TRBV19 and TRBJ2-1; the D gene is possibly TRBD2 (6 bases). Germline V lookup: CDR1 LNHDA, CDR2 SQIVND (reference sequence). CDR3 length: 17 amino acids. V was trimmed by 0 bases and J by 0 bases, leaving 12 bases between them. CDR3 sequence: CASSIDLRDFSYNEQFF. The CDR3 DNA reads as TGTGCCAGTAGTATAGATCTTCGGGACTTCTCCTACAATGAGCAGTTCTTC.

This chain connects TRBV10-3 to TRBJ1-2, with D possibly matching TRBD1 (5 bases). The germline V gene encodes CDR1 ENHRY and CDR2 SYGVKD. The V gene lost 6 bases and the J gene lost 2 bases, with 10 bases spanning the gap. The length of the CDR3 is 13 residues. CDR3 protein: CAIRGEDNYGYTF. For the CDR3, the DNA is TGTGCCATCAGGGGGGAGGACAACTATGGCTACACCTTC.

This clonotype was seen at least ten times. The chain carries TRBV28 and TRBJ1-1; a weak D match, TRBD1 (5 bases). The V end lost 9 bases, the J end lost 0 bases, and 17 bases lay between the germline ends. The CDR3 runs 15 residues. Germline lookup yields CDR1 MDHEN and CDR2 SYDVKM. CDR3 protein: CASTIPGGMNTEAFF. The CDR3 coding sequence is TGTGCCAGTACAATTCCGGGGGGGATGAACACTGAAGCTTTCTTT.

V and J are TRBV20-1 and TRBJ2-5; a weak D match, TRBD2 (5 bases). The CDR3 totals 14 residues. CDR1 is DFQATT and CDR2 is SNEGSKA in the germline V gene (reference sequence). The V end was cut by 0 bases, the J end by 1 base, with 9 bases between. The CDR3 DNA reads as TGCAGTGCTAGAGAGGCGGGCCTCCAAGAGACCCAGTACTTC. This gives the protein CSAREAGLQETQYF.